Sequencing of this T cell receptor beta chain was carried out in a study of blood T cell repertoires in COVID-19. At the level of the study: The analysed material was cDNA or gDNA that came from T cells, B-cell-depleted T cells, or PBMCs.

Looked up from germline, CDR1 is SGHRS and CDR2 is YFSETQ. V lost 4 bases and J lost 10; bases outside the gene matches: 3. This CDR3 is 12 amino acids long. Original methodology: Nucleated cell counts were estimated from reference gene primer amplification. Clones were sequenced by immunoSEQ multiplex PCR, and TCRdb holds only the in-frame ones, with some missing. The V and J calls and clone size were taken over from that table, and D and trimming were inferred from the DNA. The sample lists about 480,000 clones, around 89% occurring once. Self-reported history from a screening survey and questionnaire set each donor's cohort. About this clone itself: The same CDR3 also results from other DNA sequences found in this sample.

This sequence originates from a woman in her 40s who had recovered from COVID-19. The rearrangement uses TRBV5-1 and TRBJ2-1; 9 nucleotides line up with TRBD1. Sequences were obtained from PBMCs or T cells enriched from blood (not recorded which). CDR3 amino acids: CASSPGQGEQFF. In DNA, the CDR3 is TGCGCCAGCAGCCCGGGACAGGGCGAGCAGTTCTTC.